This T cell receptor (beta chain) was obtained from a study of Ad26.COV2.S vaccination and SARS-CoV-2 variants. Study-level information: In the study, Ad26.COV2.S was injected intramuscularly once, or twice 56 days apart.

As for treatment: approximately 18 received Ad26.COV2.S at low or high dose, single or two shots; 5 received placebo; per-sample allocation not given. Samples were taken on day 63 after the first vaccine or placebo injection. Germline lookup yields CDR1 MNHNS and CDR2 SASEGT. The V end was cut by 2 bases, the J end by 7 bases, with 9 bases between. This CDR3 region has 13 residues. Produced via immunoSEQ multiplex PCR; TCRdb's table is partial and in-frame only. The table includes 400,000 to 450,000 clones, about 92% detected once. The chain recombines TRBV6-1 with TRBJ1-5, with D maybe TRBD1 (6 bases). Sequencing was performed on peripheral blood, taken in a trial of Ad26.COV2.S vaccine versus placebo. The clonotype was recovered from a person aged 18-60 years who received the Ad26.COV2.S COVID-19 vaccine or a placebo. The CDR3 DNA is TGTGCCAGCAGTGAAATGAGGGGGCAGCCCCAGCATTTT. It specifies CASSEMRGQPQHF.